This T cell receptor beta chain is from a study of T cells in Graves' hyperthyroidism and ophthalmopathy (dated by TCRdb to between 2018 and 2020). General notes on the study: Peripheral blood samples were taken at the time of initial diagnosis, prior to any treatment. To identify TCR V-J signatures that set the groups apart, the researchers used a discovery cohort of 100 patients, made up of some 41 with Graves' ophthalmopathy and about 60 with stable Graves' hyperthyroidism. Whether ophthalmopathy could be predicted prospectively was tested in an independent validation cohort made up of under 20 hyperthyroidism patients plus 17 patients who later progressed to ophthalmopathy. Once sampling was done, hyperthyroidism patients were given methimazole at a starting dose of 30 mg daily, whereas ophthalmopathy patients were given high-dose intravenous methylprednisolone. The approximately 97 discovery patients were randomly divided into training and test sets at a 7:3 ratio. According to the paper, TCR Vbeta CDR3 sequencing was carried out on over 130 peripheral blood samples, which came from about 45 ophthalmopathy, 75 to 80 hyperthyroidism and roughly 17 progressor patients. In roughly six Graves' hyperthyroidism patients, the study also compared T-cell repertoires from thyroid tissue with T-cell repertoires from blood. Study-wide conclusions, independent of this receptor: Most expanded thyroid clonotypes (frequency above 0.001) were also found in blood, which suggests that blood repertoires may mirror thyroid immune responses. A model built on a 13 V-J signature distinguished ophthalmopathy from stable hyperthyroidism, reaching over 85% sensitivity and about 81% specificity in cross-validation and 80%/75% in testing. No statistical method was used to set the sample size in advance, and investigators knew the group allocation. In validation, the model predicted progression to ophthalmopathy a median of 6.5 months before onset, with 65% to 71% sensitivity and 72.22% specificity.

This clonotype has at least ten counts. The specificity of this receptor is unknown. No much larger clone exists at a distance of one base, and base qualities are not known. The CDR3 runs 13 residues from the cysteine to the phenylalanine. Just the 39-base CDR3 DNA is kept, in frame starting at base 1. V is shortened by 6 bases, J by 5 bases, and the region joining them spans 13 bases. The germline V gene sets CDR1 to SGHAT and CDR2 to FQNNGV. The TCR beta CDR3 regions were amplified from the RNA transcripts. The TCR CDR3 was subjected to a first round of RT-PCR using the HTBI primer set and the Qiagen OneStep RT-PCR kit. The libraries were constructed in a second round of multiplex PCR and then size-selected and purified. Paired-end sequencing of the libraries was performed with 100 bp reads on an Illumina HiSeq2000. For the original study's pipeline: SOAPnuke was used to process the raw data, removing reads that contained adapters or uncalled bases, had a mean Phred below 15, or lacked an exact match to the constant primer or identifier. COPE v1.2.5 was used to merge high-quality paired reads, and clonotypes were defined as unique nucleotide sequences. Clonotypes were aligned to IMGT TRBV, TRBD and TRBJ reference segments using MiTCR v1.1. The analysis included only V-J combinations with a frequency above 0.0001, which together covered approximately 99% of the repertoires. The TCS score was defined as the ratio of F50 (clonal expansion) to E x V (chaos), calculated using BLOSUM62-based TCRdist between CDR3 peptides within each V-J. Welch's t-statistics and random forest reduced around 520 V-J features to about 13, which were used in a naive Bayes classifier (R e1071). TCRdb reprocessed the public reads (quality trimming at Q25 with fastp, clone calling with MiXCR) and kept in-frame beta chains. Under each unique CDR3 protein, matching rows form one entry showing the most common genes and DNA. V and J calls and clone size were set by TCRdb, not the authors. The sample has hundreds of thousands of distinct CDR3 sequences on record, around 13% of them singletons. The ten largest clones take up roughly 9.2% of the sample.

Stable Graves' hyperthyroidism was defined as no progression to ophthalmopathy during 18 months of follow-up. Hyperthyroidism patients were newly diagnosed, with disease duration under 2 months, and aged 18 to 65 years. Any patient with an uncontrolled infection, another autoimmune disease, pregnancy or lactation was excluded. Diagnoses were established on the basis of clinical symptoms, serum thyroxine and TRAb, thyroid ultrasound, and orbital computed tomography. PBMCs were separated from 10 ml of fresh peripheral blood using Ficoll-Paque density gradient centrifugation. Total RNA was extracted with Trizol reagent, and quality was checked on an Agilent 2100 Bioanalyzer.

The material sequenced was blood. The sequence derives from a woman aged 18-35 years with Graves' hyperthyroidism. This receptor chain uses TRBV11-2 and TRBJ2-5; the best D guess is TRBD1, with 6 bases matching. The CDR3 reads CASSFTGPETQYF. The DNA reads TGTGCCAGCAGTTTCACAGGGCCGGAGACCCAGTACTTC. This CDR3, with the reference TRBV11-2 and TRBJ2-5 proteins standing in past its ends, gives the full variable domain EAGVAQSPRYKIIEKRQSVAFWCNPISGHATLYWYQQILGQGPKLLIQFQNNGVVDDSQLPKDRFSAERLKGVDSTLKIQPAKLEDSAVYLCASSFTGPETQYFGPGTRLLVL.